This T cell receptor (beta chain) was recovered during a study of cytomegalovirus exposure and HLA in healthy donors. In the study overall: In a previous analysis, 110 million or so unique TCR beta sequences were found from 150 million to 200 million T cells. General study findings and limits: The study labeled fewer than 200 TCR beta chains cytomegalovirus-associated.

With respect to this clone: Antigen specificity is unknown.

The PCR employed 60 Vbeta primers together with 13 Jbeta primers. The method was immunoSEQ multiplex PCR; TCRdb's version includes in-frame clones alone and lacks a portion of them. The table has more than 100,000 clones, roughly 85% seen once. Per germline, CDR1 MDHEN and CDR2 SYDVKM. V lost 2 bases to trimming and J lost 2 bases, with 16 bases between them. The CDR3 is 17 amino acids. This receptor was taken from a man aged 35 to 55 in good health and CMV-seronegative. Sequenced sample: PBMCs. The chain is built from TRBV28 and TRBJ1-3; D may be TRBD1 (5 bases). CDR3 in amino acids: CASSLSPTGGAGNTIYF. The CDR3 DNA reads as TGTGCCAGCAGTTTAAGCCCCACTGGGGGGGCTGGAAACACCATATATTTT.